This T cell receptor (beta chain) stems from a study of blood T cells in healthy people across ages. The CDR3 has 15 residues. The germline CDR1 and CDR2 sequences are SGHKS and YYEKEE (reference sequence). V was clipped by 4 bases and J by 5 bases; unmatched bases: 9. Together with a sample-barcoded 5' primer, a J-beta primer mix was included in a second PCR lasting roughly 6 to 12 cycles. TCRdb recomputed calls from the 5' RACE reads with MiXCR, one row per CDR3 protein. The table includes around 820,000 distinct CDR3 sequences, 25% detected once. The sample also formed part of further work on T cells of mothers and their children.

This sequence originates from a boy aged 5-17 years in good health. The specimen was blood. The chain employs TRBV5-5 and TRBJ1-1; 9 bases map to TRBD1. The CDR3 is CASSPGDRAGTEAFF. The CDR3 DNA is TGTGCCAGCAGCCCGGGGGACAGGGCGGGTACTGAAGCTTTCTTT. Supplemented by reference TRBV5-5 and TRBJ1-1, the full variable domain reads DAGVTQSPTHLIKTRGQQVTLRCSPISGHKSVSWYQQVLGQGPQFIFQYYEKEERGRGNFPDRFSARQFPNYSSELNVNALLLGDSALYLCASSPGDRAGTEAFFGQGTRLTVV.